This T cell receptor beta chain stems from a study of blood T cell repertoires in COVID-19. Study details: The origin of the acute and convalescent COVID-19 samples was the United States, Italy and Spain. Nucleic acid was either cDNA or gDNA, and it came from T cells, B-cell-depleted T cells, or PBMCs.

Method: immunoSEQ multiplex PCR; TCRdb's copy keeps in-frame clones and lacks some. This sample carries about 300,000 clones, under 90% of them seen once, and the ten largest clones take about 4.2%. This CDR3 has 12 amino acids. Germline assignment: CDR1 LNHNV and CDR2 YYDKDF (reference sequence). V lost 5 bases and J lost 0, with 5 bases in between. Assignment of participants to cohorts was predicated upon participant-reported clinical history. Before being deemed recovered, Cohort 3 donors had two negative PCRs, clearance, or symptom resolution. This clone was observed once. Other DNA sequences in the sample encode the same CDR3.

The J gene is TRBJ2-7, the V gene TRBV15; D remains unclear. The source material was PBMCs or T cells enriched from blood (not recorded which). The TCR originated in a man aged 25 to 45 who had recovered from COVID-19. CDR3 sequence: CATSRDSYEQYF. The DNA for the CDR3 is TGTGCCACCAGCCGCGACTCCTACGAGCAGTACTTC.